Listed here are 15 T cell receptor beta chains from one sample, sequenced in a study of OX40 agonist ivuxolimab in advanced cancers. Produced via immunoSEQ multiplex PCR; TCRdb's table is partial and in-frame only. The data show under 80,000 clones, 80% to 90% seen once. The material sequenced was CD4+ or CD8+ T cells sorted from blood, taken in a trial of the OX40 agonist ivuxolimab. The receptors derive from an adult with an advanced solid tumor such as melanoma, head and neck, liver or kidney cancer.

The chain carries TRBV10-1 and TRBJ2-1, with TRBD1 matching over 7 bases. The CDR3 extends over 16 amino acids. With V trimmed by 2 bases and J by 4 bases, 8 bases remained unmatched. Germline V gene data show CDR1 as WNHNN and CDR2 as SYGVQD (reference sequence). The DNA of the CDR3 is TGCGCCAGCAGTGAGCCTCTGAGGGGGCCTTACAATGAGCAGTTCTTC. Protein sequence: CASSEPLRGPYNEQFF.

This clone occurred once. V and J are TRBV5-1 and TRBJ2-1, with 8 positions matching TRBD2. Germline trimming cut 0 bases from V and 8 bases from J; bases unmatched to any gene: 7. CDR1 SGHRS and CDR2 YFSETQ come from the germline V gene. The CDR3 is 15 amino acids. CDR3 amino acids: CASSLEDGGADEQFF. The CDR3 DNA reads as TGCGCCAGCAGCTTGGAAGACGGGGGGGCTGATGAGCAGTTCTTC. Filled out from reference TRBV5-1 and TRBJ2-1, the complete variable domain reads KAGVTQTPRYLIKTRGQQVTLSCSPISGHRSVSWYQQTPGQGLQFLFEYFSETQRNKGNFPGRFSGRQFSNSRSEMNVSTLELGDSALYLCASSLEDGGADEQFFGPGTRLTVL.

V is TRBV7-9 and J is TRBJ2-5; weak D call: TRBD1 (5 bases). There are 17 residues in the CDR3. Trimming left V 1 base short and J 0 bases short, with 15 bases between. Germline-derived CDR1 and CDR2 are SEHNR and FQNEAQ (reference sequence). The CDR3 nucleotides read TGTGCCAGCAGCTTAGGGGGCGGCCTAGAGTACCAAGAGACCCAGTACTTC. This sequence encodes CASSLGGGLEYQETQYF.

The gene calls are TRBV11-1 and TRBJ2-1, with 12 bases lining up with TRBD2. The CDR3 has 15 amino acids. V trimming: 5 bases; J trimming: 9 bases; junction bases outside the gene matches: 8. Germline CDR1 reads SGHAT; CDR2 reads FQDESV (reference sequence). The DNA for the CDR3 is TGTGCCAGCAGCCCCCGACTAGCGGGGGCTTTTGAGCAGTTCTTC. The encoded protein is CASSPRLAGAFEQFF.

Comment on this clone: One junction end disagrees with the germline gene, perhaps due to a read error. CDR3 sequence: CASSTPSSDHEQYF. CDR3 bases: TGTGCCAGCTCAACACCCTCTAGCGACCACGAGCAGTACTTC. The V call is TRBV18, the J call TRBJ2-5, with a possible D match to TRBD2 (6 bases). The tail of the sequence fits TRBJ2-7 better, so the J call may be wrong. Germline CDR1 KGHSH, CDR2 LQKENI. The CDR3 totals 14 residues.

This clone was observed a few times. This CDR3 reads CASTTQGAVGELFF. CDR3 in DNA: TGTGCCAGCACCACACAGGGGGCAGTCGGGGAGCTGTTTTTT. The rearrangement links TRBV6-1 to TRBJ2-2; TRBD1 aligns across 9 bases. CDR3 size: 14 residues. After removal of 7 bases from V and 7 bases from J, the junction contained 7 bases not matched to a gene. CDR1 and CDR2 (germline): MNHNS, SASEGT.

This sequence joins TRBV27 and TRBJ1-3, with D possibly being TRBD1 (5 bases). Trimming pared 3 bases from V and 7 bases from J, leaving 10 bases between. CDR1 MNHEY and CDR2 SMNVEV come from the germline V gene (reference sequence). This CDR3 has 13 amino acids. CDR3 coding DNA: TGTGCCAGCAGTTTCAGTAGGGGCAACACCATATATTTT. Its translation: CASSFSRGNTIYF.

The chain combines TRBV19 with TRBJ1-2, with no clear D. The V and J ends lost 4 bases and 1 base respectively, with 13 bases between them. The CDR3 length is 15 residues. Germline V gives CDR1 LNHDA, CDR2 SQIVND (reference sequence). The CDR3 DNA sequence: TGTGCCAGTAGTAGGGATAGGTTCTTTAACTATGGCTACACCTTC. Amino acid sequence: CASSRDRFFNYGYTF.

The chain has TRBV7-6 and TRBJ2-6; D is uncertain. The CDR3 has 16 residues. V lost 4 bases to trimming and J lost 1 base, with 11 bases between them. Germline CDR1 is SGHVS and CDR2 is FNYEAQ. For the CDR3, the DNA is TGTGCCAGCAGCTCTAGAGTGACATCTGGGGCCAACGTCCTGACTTTC. Residues: CASSSRVTSGANVLTF.

V usage is TRBV15 and J usage is TRBJ2-1; unclear D gene. CDR1 and CDR2 (germline): LNHNV, YYDKDF (reference sequence). The CDR3 is 14 amino acids. V was pared by 5 bases and J by 7 bases, with 15 bases between. This CDR3 reads CATSSRSLFNEQFF. The CDR3, as DNA: TGTGCCACCAGCTCCCGCTCCCTCTTTAATGAGCAGTTCTTC.

The CDR3 region has the DNA TGTGCCAGCAGCGTAGAGGGCGGGGTAACAGATACGCAGTATTTT. Encoded protein: CASSVEGGVTDTQYF. The chain couples TRBV9 to TRBJ2-3, with D tentatively TRBD2 (6 bases). Germline assignment: CDR1 SGDLS and CDR2 YYNGEE. V dropped 0 bases and J dropped 3 bases, with 11 bases sitting between them. This CDR3 has 15 residues.

V gene TRBV2 combines with J gene TRBJ2-2; perhaps TRBD1 as D (5 bases). Germline V gene sequence: CDR1 SNHLY, CDR2 FYNNEI. The CDR3 consists of 15 residues. Trimming left V 7 bases short and J 0 bases short, with 12 bases between. CDR3 in DNA: TGTGCCAGCAAGAGAGGACACTCGAACACCGGGGAGCTGTTTTTT. It encodes CASKRGHSNTGELFF. The variable domain in full, completed from reference TRBV2 and TRBJ2-2, reads EPEVTQTPSHQVTQMGQEVILRCVPISNHLYFYWYRQILGQKVEFLVSFYNNEISEKSEIFDDQFSVERPDGSNFTLKIRSTKLEDSAMYFCASKRGHSNTGELFFGEGSRLTVL.

This chain joins TRBV7-6 and TRBJ1-4; D is uncertain. CDR1 and CDR2 from the germline V gene are SGHVS and FNYEAQ. V lost 2 bases and J 8 bases, leaving 9 bases between the germline ends. The CDR3 extends over 13 amino acids. CDR3 coding DNA: TGTGCCAGCAGCTTATGGCAGGCAGAAAAACTGTTTTTT. Translating gives CASSLWQAEKLFF.

This chain uses TRBV6-5 with TRBJ2-1, with D possibly TRBD2 on 5 matching bases. Germline-derived CDR1 and CDR2 are MNHEY and SVGAGI. The V end was cut by 1 base, the J end by 2 bases, with 9 bases between. There are 15 residues in the CDR3. Here the CDR3 DNA reads TGTGCCAGCAGTTACTACCTAGCCACCTACAATGAGCAGTTCTTC. Residues: CASSYYLATYNEQFF.

The chain recombines TRBV7-9 with TRBJ2-3, with D possibly being TRBD2 (5 bases). Trimming pared 2 bases from V and 1 base from J, leaving 19 bases between. Germline CDR1 SEHNR, CDR2 FQNEAQ (reference sequence). CDR3 length: 18 residues. The CDR3 loop reads CASSLSAHLATGTDTQYF. The CDR3 DNA follows: TGTGCCAGCAGCTTATCAGCGCATCTAGCAACGGGCACAGATACGCAGTATTTT. The variable domain in full, with the rest retrieved from reference TRBV7-9 and TRBJ2-3, is DTGVSQNPRHKITKRGQNVTFRCDPISEHNRLYWYRQTLGQGPEFLTYFQNEAQLEKSRLLSDRFSAERPKGSFSTLEIQRTEQGDSAMYLCASSLSAHLATGTDTQYFGPGTRLTVL.